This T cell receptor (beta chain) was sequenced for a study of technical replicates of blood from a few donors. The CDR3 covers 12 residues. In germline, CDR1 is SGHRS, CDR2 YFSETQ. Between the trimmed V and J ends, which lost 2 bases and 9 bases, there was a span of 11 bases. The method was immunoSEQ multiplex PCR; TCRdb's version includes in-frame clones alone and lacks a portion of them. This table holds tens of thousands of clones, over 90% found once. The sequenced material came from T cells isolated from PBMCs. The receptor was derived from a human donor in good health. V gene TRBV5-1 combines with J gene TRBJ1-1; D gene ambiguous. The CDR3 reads CASSFSTEQAFF. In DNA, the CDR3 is TGCGCCAGCAGCTTCAGTACAGAGCAAGCTTTCTTT.